In its sample, the clone carrying this TCR beta chain was seen once. Its antigen is unknown. This entry is derived from a study of blood T cells in healthy people across ages. Findings and caveats of the study: The study could not conclusively compare naive and antigen-experienced cells, given its unsorted PBMCs.

PCR was performed a second time for 7 to 11 cycles using a sample-barcoded 5' primer and a J-beta primer mix. TCRdb processed the 5' RACE reads anew with MiXCR; each CDR3 protein has one entry. Of around 280,000 distinct CDR3 sequences in the sample, roughly 26% were seen once. The TCR comes from a woman between 70 and 85 years old in good health. The sample comprised blood.

CDR3 sequence reads: CASSKGRSYTF. The CDR3 DNA reads TGTGCCAGCAGCAAAGGAAGGAGCTACACCTTC. V and J are TRBV7-2 and TRBJ1-2; D remains ambiguous. Trimming took 5 bases from V and 9 from J, leaving 10 bases between them. This CDR3 comprises 11 residues. CDR1 is SGHTA and CDR2 is FQGNSA in the germline V gene.